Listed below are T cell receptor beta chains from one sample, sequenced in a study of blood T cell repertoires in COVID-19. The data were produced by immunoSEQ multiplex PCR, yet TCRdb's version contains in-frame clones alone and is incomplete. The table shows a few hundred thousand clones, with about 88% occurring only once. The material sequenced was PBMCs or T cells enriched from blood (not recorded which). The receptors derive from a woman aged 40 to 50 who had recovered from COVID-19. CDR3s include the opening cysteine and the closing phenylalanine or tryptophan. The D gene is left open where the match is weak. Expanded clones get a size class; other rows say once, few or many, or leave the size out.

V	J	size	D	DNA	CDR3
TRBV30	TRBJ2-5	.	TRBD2	TGTGCCTGGAGTGCAGGGACTAGCGGGGGGCCGGGGTACCAAGAGACCCAGTACTTC	CAWSAGTSGGPGYQETQYF
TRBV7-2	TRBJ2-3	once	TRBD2	TGTGCCAGCAGCTTAGAAGGAGCGGGGCCATCGCAGTATTTT	CASSLEGAGPSQYF
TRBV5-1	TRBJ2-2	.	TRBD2	TGCGCCAGCAGCTTCAGACTAGCGGAGAACACCGGGGAGCTGTTTTTT	CASSFRLAENTGELFF
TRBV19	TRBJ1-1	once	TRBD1	TGTGCCAGTAGTACATATACAGGGGGACCGAACACTGAAGCTTTCTTT	CASSTYTGGPNTEAFF
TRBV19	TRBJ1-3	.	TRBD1	TGTGCCAGTAGTATCGGGACCGGGACAGGTCGGGACACCATATATTTT	CASSIGTGTGRDTIYF
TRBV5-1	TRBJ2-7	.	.	TGCGCCAGCTCCACAGGGATGGGCGAGCAGTACTTC	CASSTGMGEQYF
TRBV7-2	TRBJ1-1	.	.	TGTGCCAGCAGCTCCCCTCGAACAGGGCCCTGGGGCACTGAAGCTTTCTTT	CASSSPRTGPWGTEAFF
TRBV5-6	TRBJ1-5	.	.	TGTGCCAGCAGCTTGTGGGGCCAGCCCCAGCATTTT	CASSLWGQPQHF
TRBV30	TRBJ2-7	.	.	TGTGCCTGGAGTGTATACCGGGAGCAGTACTTC	CAWSVYREQYF
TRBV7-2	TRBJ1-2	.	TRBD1	TGTGCCAGCAGCTCCTTCAGGGGGCGCAGCTATGGCTACACCTTC	CASSSFRGRSYGYTF
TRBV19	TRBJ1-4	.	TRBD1	TGTGCCAGTACCCCTATGGACAGGGGTAATGAAAAACTGTTTTTT	CASTPMDRGNEKLFF
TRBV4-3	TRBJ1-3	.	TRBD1	TGCGCCAGCAGCCAAGAAACAGGGGCCGGAAACACCATATATTTT	CASSQETGAGNTIYF
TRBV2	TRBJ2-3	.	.	TGTGCCACCCCAGGAGCGGACCTTAAAGATACGCAGTATTTT	CATPGADLKDTQYF
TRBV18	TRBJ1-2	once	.	TGTGCCAGCTCACCCATTGTCGCACGGGAATATGGCTACACCTTC	CASSPIVAREYGYTF
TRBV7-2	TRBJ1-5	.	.	TGTGCCAGCAGCTTAGAATGGTCCCAGGGAGGACAGCCCCAGCATTTT	CASSLEWSQGGQPQHF
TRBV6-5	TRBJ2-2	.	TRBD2	TGTGCCAGCAGGAGACTAGCGGCAATAACCGGGGAGCTGTTTTTT	CASRRLAAITGELFF
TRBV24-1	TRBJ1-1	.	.	TGTGCCACCATGACCTCCCAGGGGACTGAAGCTTTCTTT	CATMTSQGTEAFF
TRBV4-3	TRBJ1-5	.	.	TGCGCCAGCAGCCAAGCGGGGGGTAGCAATCAGCCCCAGCATTTT	CASSQAGGSNQPQHF
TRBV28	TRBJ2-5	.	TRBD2	TGTGCCAGCAGTTTGGGAGCGGGGGGCAGGGAGACCCAGTACTTC	CASSLGAGGRETQYF
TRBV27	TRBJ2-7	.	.	TGTGCCAGCAGTTTCGCAGGGCGCTCCTACGAGCAGTACTTC	CASSFAGRSYEQYF
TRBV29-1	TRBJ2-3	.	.	TGCAGCGTTGAAACATCAGATACGCAGTATTTT	CSVETSDTQYF
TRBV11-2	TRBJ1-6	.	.	TGTGCCAGCAGCTTAGCCGGAGGGAGTTCACCCCTCCACTTT	CASSLAGGSSPLHF
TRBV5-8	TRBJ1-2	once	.	TGTGCCAGCAGCCTGGACTTACCTAACTATGGCTACACCTTC	CASSLDLPNYGYTF
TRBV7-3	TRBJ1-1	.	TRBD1	TGTGCCAGCAGGAACGGACAGGGGGCCCGGAACACTGAAGCTTTCTTT	CASRNGQGARNTEAFF
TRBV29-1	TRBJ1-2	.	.	TGCAGCGTTGGGAGAGATCCTAACTATGGCTACACCTTC	CSVGRDPNYGYTF
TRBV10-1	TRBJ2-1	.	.	TGCGCCAGCAGTGATGGTGTTAGCGGCTCCTACAATGAGCAGTTCTTC	CASSDGVSGSYNEQFF
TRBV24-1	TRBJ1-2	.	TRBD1	TGTGCCACCAGTGGTGACAGGGGAACAGACAGGGGAAATGGCTACACCTTC	CATSGDRGTDRGNGYTF
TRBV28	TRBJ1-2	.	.	TGTGCCAGTACAGGCGGACACTATGGCTACACCTTC	CASTGGHYGYTF
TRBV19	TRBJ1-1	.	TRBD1	TGTGCCAGTAGGGCCGGGACAGGGGTTCGAGCTTTCTTT	CASRAGTGVRAFF